This TCR beta chain was profiled in a study of OX40 agonist ivuxolimab in advanced cancers. At the level of the study: Patients received ivuxolimab, an intravenous treatment, every 2 weeks at 0.01 to 10 mg/kg. Findings and limits, study-wide: Averaged across samples, CD8+ T cells carried more expanded clones than CD4+ did.

In regard to this clone: Its antigen is not known.

TCRdb's copy holds only in-frame clones and misses some; the assay was immunoSEQ multiplex PCR. The sample has 35,000 to 55,000 clones, about 80% seen once. The V gene lost 1 base and the J gene lost 0 bases, with 7 bases spanning the gap. Germline V CDR1 and CDR2: SGHTA, FQGNSA. The CDR3 sequence is 15 residues long. V usage is TRBV7-2 and J usage is TRBJ1-5, with no clear D. The clonotype originates from an adult with an advanced solid tumor such as melanoma, head and neck, liver or kidney cancer. The sample was CD4+ or CD8+ T cells sorted from blood, taken in a trial of the OX40 agonist ivuxolimab. The CDR3 bases are TGTGCCAGCAGCTTAGGGACCTTTAGCAATCAGCCCCAGCATTTT. Amino acid sequence: CASSLGTFSNQPQHF.